This entry concerns a single TCR beta chain. The target antigen is unknown. Sequencing was performed with immunoSEQ multiplex PCR; in TCRdb, only in-frame clones are kept and a portion is missing. The sample gives about 45,000 clones, around four fifths of which show up once; 15% is in the top ten. The data were obtained in a study of OX40 agonist ivuxolimab in advanced cancers. General study points: Patients who responded partially at 0.1-3.0 mg/kg showed clonal expansion ranking among the lowest.

Trimming removed 0 bases from V and 3 bases from J, with 17 bases in between. This CDR3 contains 17 residues. The V gene's germline CDR1 is MGHRA and CDR2 YSYEKL. The sequencing here drew on CD4+ or CD8+ T cells sorted from blood, taken in a trial of the OX40 agonist ivuxolimab. The chain couples TRBV4-1 to TRBJ2-5; possibly TRBD2 for D (5 bases). The TCR comes from an adult with an advanced solid tumor such as melanoma, head and neck, liver or kidney cancer. This CDR3 reads CASSQETTFGFEETQYF. CDR3 bases: TGCGCCAGCAGCCAAGAGACTACTTTCGGCTTCGAAGAGACCCAGTACTTC.